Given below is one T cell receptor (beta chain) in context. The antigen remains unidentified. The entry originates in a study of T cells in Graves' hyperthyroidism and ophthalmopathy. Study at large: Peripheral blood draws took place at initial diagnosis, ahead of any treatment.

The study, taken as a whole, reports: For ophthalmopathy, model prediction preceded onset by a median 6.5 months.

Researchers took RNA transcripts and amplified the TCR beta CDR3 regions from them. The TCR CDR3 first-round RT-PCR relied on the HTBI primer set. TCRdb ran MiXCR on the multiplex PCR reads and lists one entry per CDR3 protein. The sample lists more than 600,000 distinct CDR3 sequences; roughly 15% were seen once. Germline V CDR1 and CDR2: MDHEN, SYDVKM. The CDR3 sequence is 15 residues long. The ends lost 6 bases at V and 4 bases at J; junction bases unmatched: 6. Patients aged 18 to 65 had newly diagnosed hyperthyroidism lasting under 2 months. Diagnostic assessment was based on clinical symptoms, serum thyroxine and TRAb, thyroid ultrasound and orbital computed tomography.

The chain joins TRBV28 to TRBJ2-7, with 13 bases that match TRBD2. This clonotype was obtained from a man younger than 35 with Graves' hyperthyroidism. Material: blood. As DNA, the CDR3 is TGTGCCAGCAGACTAGCGGGAGGGCCCGTTTACGAGCAGTACTTC. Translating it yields CASRLAGGPVYEQYF. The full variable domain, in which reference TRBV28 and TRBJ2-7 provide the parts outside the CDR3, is DVKVTQSSRYLVKRTGEKVFLECVQDMDHENMFWYRQDPGLGLRLIYFSYDVKMKEKGDIPEGYSVSREKKERFSLILESASTNQTSMYLCASRLAGGPVYEQYFGPGTRLTVT.